This TCR beta chain was captured by sequencing in a study of cytotoxic CD8 clonotypes in ibrutinib-treated CLL. Broader study findings: Clonality went up at ibrutinib response and then declined back toward baseline at progression.

Germline CDR1 and CDR2: LNHDA and SQIVND (reference sequence). Trimming stripped 3 bases from V and 1 base from J, with 12 bases between. The CDR3 has 15 amino acids. Remarks on this clone: Antigen specificity is unknown.

Libraries were prepared by immunoSEQ multiplex PCR; TCRdb keeps only in-frame clonotypes and omits some of them. The sample carries tens of thousands of clones, 70% to 90% recorded once. This specimen was PBMCs, taken after 24 months of ibrutinib treatment. The chain has TRBV19 and TRBJ2-5, with D perhaps assigned TRBD1 or TRBD2 (6 bases each). This sequence originates from a human donor with chronic lymphocytic leukemia. CDR3 amino acids: CASSIQGGLQETQYF. In DNA, the CDR3 is TGTGCCAGTAGTATTCAAGGGGGGCTCCAAGAGACCCAGTACTTC.